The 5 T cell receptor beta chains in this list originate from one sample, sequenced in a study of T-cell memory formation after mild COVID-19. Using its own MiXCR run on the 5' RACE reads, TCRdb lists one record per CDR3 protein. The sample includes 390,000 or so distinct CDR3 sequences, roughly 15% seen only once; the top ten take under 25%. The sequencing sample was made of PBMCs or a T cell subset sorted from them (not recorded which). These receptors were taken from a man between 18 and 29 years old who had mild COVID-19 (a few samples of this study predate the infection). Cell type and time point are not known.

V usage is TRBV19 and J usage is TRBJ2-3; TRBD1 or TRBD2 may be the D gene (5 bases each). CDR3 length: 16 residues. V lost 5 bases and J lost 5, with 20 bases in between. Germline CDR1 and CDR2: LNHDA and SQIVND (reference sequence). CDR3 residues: CASSGSRGARGDTQYF. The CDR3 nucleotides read TGTGCCAGTAGTGGGTCTCGAGGGGCACGGGGAGATACGCAGTATTTT.

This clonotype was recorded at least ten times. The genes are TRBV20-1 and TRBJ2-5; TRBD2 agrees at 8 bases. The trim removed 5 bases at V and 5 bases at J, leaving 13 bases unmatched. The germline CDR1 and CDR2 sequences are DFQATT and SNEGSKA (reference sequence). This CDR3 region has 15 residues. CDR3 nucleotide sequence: TGCAGTGCTCTCCGGGGGGGGTCGGCGAGCGAGACCCAGTACTTC. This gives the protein CSALRGGSASETQYF.

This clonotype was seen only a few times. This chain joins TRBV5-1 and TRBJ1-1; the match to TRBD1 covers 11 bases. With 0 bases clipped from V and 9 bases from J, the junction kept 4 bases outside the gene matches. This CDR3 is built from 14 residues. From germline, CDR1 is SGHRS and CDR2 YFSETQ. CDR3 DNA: TGCGCCAGCAGCTTGGGGACAGGGGGCGTACAAGCTTTCTTT. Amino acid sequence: CASSLGTGGVQAFF. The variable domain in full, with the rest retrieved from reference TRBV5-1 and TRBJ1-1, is KAGVTQTPRYLIKTRGQQVTLSCSPISGHRSVSWYQQTPGQGLQFLFEYFSETQRNKGNFPGRFSGRQFSNSRSEMNVSTLELGDSALYLCASSLGTGGVQAFFGQGTRLTVV.

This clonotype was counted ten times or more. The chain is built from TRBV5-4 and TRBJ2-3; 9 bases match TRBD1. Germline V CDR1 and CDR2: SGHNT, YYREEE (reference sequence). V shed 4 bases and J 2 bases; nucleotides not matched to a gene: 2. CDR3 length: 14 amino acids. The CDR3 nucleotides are TGTGCCAGCAGCGTACAGGGGGCCACAGATACGCAGTATTTT. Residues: CASSVQGATDTQYF.

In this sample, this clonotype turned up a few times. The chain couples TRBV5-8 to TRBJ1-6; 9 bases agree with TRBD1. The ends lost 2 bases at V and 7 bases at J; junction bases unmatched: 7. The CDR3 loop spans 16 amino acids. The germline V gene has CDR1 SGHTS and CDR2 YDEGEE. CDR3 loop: CASSFLGQGQNSPLHF. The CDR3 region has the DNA TGTGCCAGCAGCTTTTTGGGACAGGGACAGAATTCACCCCTCCACTTT.